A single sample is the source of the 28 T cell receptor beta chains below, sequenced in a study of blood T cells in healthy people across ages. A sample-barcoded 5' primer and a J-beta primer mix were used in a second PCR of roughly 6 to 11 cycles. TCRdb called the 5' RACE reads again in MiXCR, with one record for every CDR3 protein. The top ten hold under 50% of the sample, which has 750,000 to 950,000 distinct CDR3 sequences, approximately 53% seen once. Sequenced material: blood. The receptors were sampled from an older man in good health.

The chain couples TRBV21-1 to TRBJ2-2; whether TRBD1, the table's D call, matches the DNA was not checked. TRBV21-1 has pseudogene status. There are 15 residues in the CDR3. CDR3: CASSNREAGTGELFF. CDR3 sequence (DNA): TGTGCCAGCAGCAACCGGGAAGCCGGCACCGGGGAGCTGTTTTTT.

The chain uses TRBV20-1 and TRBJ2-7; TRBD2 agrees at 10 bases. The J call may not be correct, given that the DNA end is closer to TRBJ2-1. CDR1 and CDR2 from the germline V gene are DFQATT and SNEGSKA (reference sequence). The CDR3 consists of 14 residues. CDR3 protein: CSATLAGATYEQFF. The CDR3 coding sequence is TGCAGTGCTACCCTAGCGGGAGCCACCTACGAGCAGTTCTTC.

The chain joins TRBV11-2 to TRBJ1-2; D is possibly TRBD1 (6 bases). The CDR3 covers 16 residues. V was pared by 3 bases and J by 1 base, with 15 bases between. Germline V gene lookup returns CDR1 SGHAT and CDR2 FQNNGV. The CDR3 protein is CASSLAWRGHNYGYTF. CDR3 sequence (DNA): TGTGCCAGCAGCTTGGCTTGGCGGGGGCATAACTATGGCTACACCTTC.

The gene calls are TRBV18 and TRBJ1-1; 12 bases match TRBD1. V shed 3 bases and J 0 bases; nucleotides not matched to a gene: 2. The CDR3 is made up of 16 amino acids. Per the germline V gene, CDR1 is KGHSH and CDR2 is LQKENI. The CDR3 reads CASSPGQGALNTEAFF. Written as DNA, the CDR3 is TGTGCCAGCTCACCGGGACAGGGGGCTCTGAACACTGAAGCTTTCTTT.

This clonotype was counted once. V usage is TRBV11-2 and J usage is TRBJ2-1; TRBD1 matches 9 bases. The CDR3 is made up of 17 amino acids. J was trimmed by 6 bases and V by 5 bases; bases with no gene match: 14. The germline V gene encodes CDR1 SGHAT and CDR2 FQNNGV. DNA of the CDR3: TGTGCCAGCAGCCCGGGAGGACGGACAGGGGTTGCCAATGAGCAGTTCTTC. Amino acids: CASSPGGRTGVANEQFF.

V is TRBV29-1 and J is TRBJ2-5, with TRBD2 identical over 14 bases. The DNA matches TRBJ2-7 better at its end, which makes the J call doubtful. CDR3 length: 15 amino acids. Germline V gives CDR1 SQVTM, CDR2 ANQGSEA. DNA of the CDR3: TGCAGCGTTGGGACTAGCGGGAGGAGGGGAGCCGAGCAGTACTTC. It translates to CSVGTSGRRGAEQYF.

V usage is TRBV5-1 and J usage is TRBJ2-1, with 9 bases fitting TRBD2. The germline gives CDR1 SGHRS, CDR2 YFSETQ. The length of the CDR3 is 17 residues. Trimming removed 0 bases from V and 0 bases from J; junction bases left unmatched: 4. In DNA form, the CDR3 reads TGCGCCAGCAGCTTGGCGGGTAGCGGGAGCTCCTACAATGAGCAGTTCTTC. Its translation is CASSLAGSGSSYNEQFF.

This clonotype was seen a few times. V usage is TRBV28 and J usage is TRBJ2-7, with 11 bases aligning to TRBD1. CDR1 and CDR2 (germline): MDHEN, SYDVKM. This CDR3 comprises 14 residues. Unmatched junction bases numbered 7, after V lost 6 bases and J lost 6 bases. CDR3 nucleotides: TGTGCCAGCAGAACCACCGGGACAGGGGGCGAGCAGTACTTC. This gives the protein CASRTTGTGGEQYF. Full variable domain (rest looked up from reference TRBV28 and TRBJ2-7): DVKVTQSSRYLVKRTGEKVFLECVQDMDHENMFWYRQDPGLGLRLIYFSYDVKMKEKGDIPEGYSVSREKKERFSLILESASTNQTSMYLCASRTTGTGGEQYFGPGTRLTVT.

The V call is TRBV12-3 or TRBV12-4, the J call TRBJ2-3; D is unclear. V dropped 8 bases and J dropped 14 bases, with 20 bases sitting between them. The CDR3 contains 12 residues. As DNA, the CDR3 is TGTGCCAGCGGGATGTCCCGGGTCGGCGCGTATTTT. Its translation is CASGMSRVGAYF.

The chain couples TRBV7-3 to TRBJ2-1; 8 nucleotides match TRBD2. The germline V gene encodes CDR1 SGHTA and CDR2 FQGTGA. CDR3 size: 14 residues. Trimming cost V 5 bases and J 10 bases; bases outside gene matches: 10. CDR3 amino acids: CASSGSREVYEQFF. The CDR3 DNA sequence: TGTGCCAGCAGCGGGTCGCGGGAGGTCTACGAGCAGTTCTTC.

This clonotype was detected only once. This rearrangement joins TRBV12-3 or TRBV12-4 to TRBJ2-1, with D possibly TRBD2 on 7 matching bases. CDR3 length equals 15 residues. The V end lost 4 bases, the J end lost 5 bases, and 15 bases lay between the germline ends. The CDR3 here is CASSWSGGHNNEQFF. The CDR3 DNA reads TGTGCCAGCAGTTGGTCGGGGGGCCACAACAATGAGCAGTTCTTC.

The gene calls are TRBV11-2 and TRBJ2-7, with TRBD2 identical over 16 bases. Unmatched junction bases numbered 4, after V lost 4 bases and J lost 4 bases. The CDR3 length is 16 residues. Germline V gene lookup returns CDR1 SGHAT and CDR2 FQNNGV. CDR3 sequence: CASSSGLAGGAYEQYF. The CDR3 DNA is TGTGCCAGCAGCTCGGGACTAGCGGGAGGGGCTTACGAGCAGTACTTC.

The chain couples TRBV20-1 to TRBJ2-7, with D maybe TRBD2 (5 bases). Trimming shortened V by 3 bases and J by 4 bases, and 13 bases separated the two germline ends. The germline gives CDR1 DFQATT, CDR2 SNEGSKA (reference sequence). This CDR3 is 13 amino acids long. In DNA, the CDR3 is TGCAGTGCTAGGGCGCCTAGCTCTTACGAGCAGTACTTC. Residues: CSARAPSSYEQYF.

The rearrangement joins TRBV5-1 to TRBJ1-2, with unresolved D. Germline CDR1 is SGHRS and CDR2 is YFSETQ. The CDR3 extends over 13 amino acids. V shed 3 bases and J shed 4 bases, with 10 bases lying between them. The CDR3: CASSSRSPYGYTF. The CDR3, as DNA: TGCGCCAGCAGCTCCAGAAGTCCCTATGGCTACACCTTC. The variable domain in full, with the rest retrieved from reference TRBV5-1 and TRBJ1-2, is KAGVTQTPRYLIKTRGQQVTLSCSPISGHRSVSWYQQTPGQGLQFLFEYFSETQRNKGNFPGRFSGRQFSNSRSEMNVSTLELGDSALYLCASSSRSPYGYTFGSGTRLTVV.

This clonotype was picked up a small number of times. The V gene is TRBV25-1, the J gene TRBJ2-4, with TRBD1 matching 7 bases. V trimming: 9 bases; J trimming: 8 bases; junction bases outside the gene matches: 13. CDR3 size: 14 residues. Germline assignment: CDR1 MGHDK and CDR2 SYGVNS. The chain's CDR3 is CASTGLGGIDIQYF. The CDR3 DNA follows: TGTGCCAGTACCGGGTTAGGGGGCATTGACATTCAGTACTTC.

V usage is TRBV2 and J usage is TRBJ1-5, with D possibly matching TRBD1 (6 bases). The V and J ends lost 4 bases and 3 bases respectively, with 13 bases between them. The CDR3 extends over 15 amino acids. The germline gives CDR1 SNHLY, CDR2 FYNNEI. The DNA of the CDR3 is TGTGCCAGCAGTGCCGGAGGGGGTGACAATCAGCCCCAGCATTTT. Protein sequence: CASSAGGGDNQPQHF.

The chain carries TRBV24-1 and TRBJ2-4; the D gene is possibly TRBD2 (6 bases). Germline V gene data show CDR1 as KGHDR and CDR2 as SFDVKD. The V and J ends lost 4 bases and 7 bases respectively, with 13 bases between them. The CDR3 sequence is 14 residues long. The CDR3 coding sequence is TGTGCCACCAGTGACCCCGGGAGTTGGAACATTCAGTACTTC. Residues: CATSDPGSWNIQYF.

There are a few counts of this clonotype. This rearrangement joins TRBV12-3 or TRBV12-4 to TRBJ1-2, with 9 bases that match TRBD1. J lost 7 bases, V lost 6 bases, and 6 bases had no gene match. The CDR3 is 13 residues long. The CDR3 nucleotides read TGTGCCAGCAGCCGAGGGACAGGGCGTGGCTACACCTTC. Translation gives CASSRGTGRGYTF.

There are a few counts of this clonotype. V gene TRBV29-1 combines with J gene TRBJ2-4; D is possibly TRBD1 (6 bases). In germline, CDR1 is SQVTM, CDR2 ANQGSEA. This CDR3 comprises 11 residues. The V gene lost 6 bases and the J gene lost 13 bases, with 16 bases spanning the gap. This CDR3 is CSVGHDEEQYF. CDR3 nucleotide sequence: TGCAGCGTGGGACACGATGAAGAGCAGTACTTC.

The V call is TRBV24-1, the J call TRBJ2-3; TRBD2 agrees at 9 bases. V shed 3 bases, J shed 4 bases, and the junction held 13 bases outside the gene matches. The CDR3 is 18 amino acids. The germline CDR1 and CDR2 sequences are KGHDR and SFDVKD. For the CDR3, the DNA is TGTGCCACCAGTGATCTTCCTAGGAGCGGGAGGAGGGCAGATACGCAGTATTTT. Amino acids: CATSDLPRSGRRADTQYF.

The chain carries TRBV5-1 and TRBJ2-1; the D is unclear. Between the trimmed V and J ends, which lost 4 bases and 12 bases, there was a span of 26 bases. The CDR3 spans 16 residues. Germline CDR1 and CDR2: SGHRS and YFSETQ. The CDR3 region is CASSPLPAGPLGGQFF. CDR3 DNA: TGCGCCAGCAGCCCACTGCCGGCAGGACCCTTGGGCGGGCAGTTCTTC.

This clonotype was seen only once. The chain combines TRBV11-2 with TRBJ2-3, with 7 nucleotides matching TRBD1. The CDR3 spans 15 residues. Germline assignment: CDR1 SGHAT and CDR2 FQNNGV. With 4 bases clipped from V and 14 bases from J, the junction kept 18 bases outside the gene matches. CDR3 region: CASSYMGQGDRYAYF. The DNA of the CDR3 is TGTGCCAGCAGCTATATGGGGCAGGGGGACAGATACGCGTATTTT.

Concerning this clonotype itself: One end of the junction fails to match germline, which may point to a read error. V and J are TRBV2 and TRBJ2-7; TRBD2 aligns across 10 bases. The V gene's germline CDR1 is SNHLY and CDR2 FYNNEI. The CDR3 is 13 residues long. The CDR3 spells CVSSPGTSDEQYF. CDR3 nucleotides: TGTGTCAGCAGTCCCGGGACTAGCGACGAGCAGTACTTC. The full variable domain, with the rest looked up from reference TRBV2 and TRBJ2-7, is EPEVTQTPSHQVTQMGQEVILRCVPISNHLYFYWYRQILGQKVEFLVSFYNNEISEKSEIFDDQFSVERPDGSNFTLKIRSTKLEDSAMYFCVSSPGTSDEQYFGPGTRLTVT.

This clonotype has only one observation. The CDR3, as DNA: TGTGCCAGCACGTCAGACAGGGAACGAGGAGGGTACACCTTC. Its translation: CASTSDRERGGYTF. The rearrangement links TRBV3-1 to TRBJ1-2; TRBD1 agrees at 7 bases. Germline V CDR1 and CDR2: LGHDT, YNNKEL (reference sequence). Trimming cost V 7 bases and J 11 bases; bases outside gene matches: 16. This CDR3 region has 14 residues.

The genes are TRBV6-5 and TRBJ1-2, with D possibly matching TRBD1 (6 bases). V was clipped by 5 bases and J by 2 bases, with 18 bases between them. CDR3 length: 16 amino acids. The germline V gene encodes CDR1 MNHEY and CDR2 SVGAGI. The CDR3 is CASSRDILGINYGYTF. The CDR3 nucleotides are TGTGCCAGCAGTCGGGACATCCTGGGCATCAACTATGGCTACACCTTC.

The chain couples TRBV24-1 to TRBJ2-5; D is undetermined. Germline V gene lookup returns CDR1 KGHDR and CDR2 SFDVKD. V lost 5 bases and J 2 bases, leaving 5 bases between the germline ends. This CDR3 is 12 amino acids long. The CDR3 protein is CATSVGQETQYF. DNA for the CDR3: TGTGCCACCAGTGTAGGGCAAGAGACCCAGTACTTC.

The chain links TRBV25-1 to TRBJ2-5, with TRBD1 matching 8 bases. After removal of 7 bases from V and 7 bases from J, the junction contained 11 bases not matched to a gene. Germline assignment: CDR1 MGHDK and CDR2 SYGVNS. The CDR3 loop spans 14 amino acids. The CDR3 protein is CASKADRGLGTQYF. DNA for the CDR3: TGTGCCAGCAAAGCCGACAGGGGCCTTGGGACCCAGTACTTC.

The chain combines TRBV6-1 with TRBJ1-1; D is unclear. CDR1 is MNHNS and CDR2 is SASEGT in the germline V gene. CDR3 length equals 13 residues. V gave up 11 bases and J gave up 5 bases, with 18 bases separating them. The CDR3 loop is CADLPAPGTEAFF. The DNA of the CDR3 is TGTGCCGACCTTCCCGCACCGGGAACTGAAGCTTTCTTT.